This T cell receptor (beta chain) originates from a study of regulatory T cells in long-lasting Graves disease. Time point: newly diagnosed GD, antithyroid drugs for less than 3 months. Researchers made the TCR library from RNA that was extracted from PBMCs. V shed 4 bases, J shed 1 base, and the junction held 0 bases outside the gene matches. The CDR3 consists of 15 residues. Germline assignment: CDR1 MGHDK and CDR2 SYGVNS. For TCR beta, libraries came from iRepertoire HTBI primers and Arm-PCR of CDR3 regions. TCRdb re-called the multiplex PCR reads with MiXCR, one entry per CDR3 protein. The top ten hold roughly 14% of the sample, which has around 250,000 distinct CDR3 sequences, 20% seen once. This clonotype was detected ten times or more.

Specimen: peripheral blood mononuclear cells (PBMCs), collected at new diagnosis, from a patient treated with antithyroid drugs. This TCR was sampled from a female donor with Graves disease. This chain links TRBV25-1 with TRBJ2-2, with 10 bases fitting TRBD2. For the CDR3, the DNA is TGTGCCAGCAGTGCTAGCGGGAGGAACACCGGGGAGCTGTTTTTT. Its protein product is CASSASGRNTGELFF.